The present entry profiles one TCR beta chain with its context. The antigen remains undetermined. CDR3 size: 14 residues. The V and J ends lost 9 bases and 1 base respectively, with 12 bases between them. In germline, CDR1 is SGHTA, CDR2 FQGNSA. Amplification used 60 Vbeta primers and 13 Jbeta primers. Original methodology: Some 10 million shared chains were among the approximately 87 million unique TCR beta chains that a later analysis counted. The table came from immunoSEQ multiplex PCR; TCRdb's copy has only in-frame clones and leaves some out. V and J calls and clone size come straight from that table; D and trimming were deduced from the DNA. This table holds about 130,000 clones, 77% found once. The record originates from a study of cytomegalovirus exposure and HLA in healthy donors. Study-level points and caveats: An ancestry cluster, one associated with Asian ancestry, reportedly showed fewer N-insertions than the approximately 660-donor mean in a later analysis.

The sequencing sample was made of PBMCs. The chain uses TRBV7-2 and TRBJ2-2; D might be TRBD2 (6 bases). The receptor was derived from a male donor in good health and CMV-seronegative. CDR3 sequence: CASRGSGNTGELFF. CDR3 DNA: TGTGCCAGTCGGGGTAGCGGGAACACCGGGGAGCTGTTTTTT.